This T cell receptor (beta chain) was sequenced during a study of T-cell memory formation after mild COVID-19. Findings of the study overall: Those CD4+ clones that contracted were mainly in CM and EM (CD8+ ones in EMRA).

In TCRdb, the 5' RACE reads were re-called with MiXCR into one record per CDR3 protein. In the table there are roughly 240,000 distinct CDR3 sequences, 15% to 20% of which are singletons. Concerning this clonotype itself: Its antigen remains unidentified.

V trimming: 10 bases; J trimming: 0 bases; junction bases outside the gene matches: 7. The CDR3 is made up of 15 amino acids. Germline lookup yields CDR1 LNHDA and CDR2 SQIVND (reference sequence). The J gene is TRBJ2-5, the V gene TRBV19; the match to TRBD2 covers 11 bases. This clonotype was sampled from a man between 18 and 35 years old who had mild COVID-19 (a few samples of this study predate the infection). Cell type and time point are not known. Sequencing was performed on PBMCs or a T cell subset sorted from them (not recorded which). CDR3 in amino acids: CATSPGLADQETQYF. For the CDR3, the DNA is TGTGCCACCTCACCGGGACTAGCGGACCAAGAGACCCAGTACTTC.